The entry below gives a single T cell receptor beta chain sequence along with its context. 60 Vbeta and 13 Jbeta primers were used in PCR. This table comes from immunoSEQ multiplex PCR, and its TCRdb copy is limited to in-frame clones, with some not included. The data show about 160,000 clones, with over 75% seen just once and approximately 0.89% held by the top ten. These data originate in a study of cytomegalovirus exposure and HLA in healthy donors. With 5 bases clipped from V and 5 bases from J, the junction kept 6 bases outside the gene matches. Germline V lookup: CDR1 MNHEY, CDR2 SVGAGI. This CDR3 spans 15 amino acids.

The specimen was PBMCs. The receptor was derived from a woman between 50 and 59 years old in good health and CMV-seropositive. The gene calls are TRBV6-5 and TRBJ2-7, with 13 bases matching TRBD2. CDR3 sequence: CASSPLAGGRNEQYF. The CDR3, as DNA: TGTGCCAGCAGTCCACTAGCGGGAGGGCGGAACGAGCAGTACTTC.